This paragraph reports one TCR beta chain. CDR3 length equals 18 residues. Germline lookup yields CDR1 SGHNT and CDR2 YYREEE (reference sequence). The trim removed 5 bases at V and 6 bases at J, leaving 23 bases unmatched. Per the study methods: Researchers report that nucleated cell counts were estimated from reference gene primer amplification. TCRdb's table, derived via immunoSEQ multiplex PCR, lists solely in-frame clones and lacks some. The DNA gave D and trimming, while V, J and clone size come from that table. Of hundreds of thousands of clones in the sample, around 85% were seen once. This entry belongs to a study of blood T cell repertoires in COVID-19. Study at large: Acute and convalescent COVID-19 samples came from the United States, Italy and Spain. PBMCs, B-cell-depleted T cells, or T cells were the source of the cDNA or gDNA that made up the material.

The sequence came from a woman younger than 30 with acute or convalescent COVID-19. Sequenced: peripheral blood. This chain joins TRBV5-4 and TRBJ2-7; 7 nucleotides line up with TRBD2. The CDR3 DNA reads as TGTGCCAGCAGGGAAGGGCCCCGTGGGGAGGGCGGCGCAGGCGAGCAGTACTTC. Protein sequence: CASREGPRGEGGAGEQYF.